The source of this T cell receptor beta chain is a study of cytomegalovirus exposure and HLA in healthy donors. The wider study: Within the Caucasian-associated ancestry cluster were 81% of the approximately 370 genotyped donors.

As to this clone: Its target is not known.

A multiplex PCR was run with 60 Vbeta primers and 13 Jbeta primers. Using immunoSEQ multiplex PCR, the repertoire was profiled, and TCRdb retains in-frame clones only, with some absent. Among fewer than 250,000 clones listed, more than 70% were seen once. Study-wide findings and caveats: Indistinguishability led to the exclusion of some V segments, TRBV6-2 and TRBV6-3 included. Cytomegalovirus association was assigned to under 200 TCR beta chains.

Germline CDR1 is SEHNR and CDR2 is FQNEAQ (reference sequence). V was trimmed by 0 bases and J by 6 bases, leaving 8 bases between them. This CDR3 contains 13 residues. The source is a man aged 30 to 45 in good health and CMV-seropositive. The sample was PBMCs. The chain carries TRBV7-9 and TRBJ1-1; D gene ambiguous. The CDR3 here is CASSLAQASEAFF. CDR3 in DNA: TGTGCCAGCAGCTTAGCGCAGGCGTCTGAAGCTTTCTTT.